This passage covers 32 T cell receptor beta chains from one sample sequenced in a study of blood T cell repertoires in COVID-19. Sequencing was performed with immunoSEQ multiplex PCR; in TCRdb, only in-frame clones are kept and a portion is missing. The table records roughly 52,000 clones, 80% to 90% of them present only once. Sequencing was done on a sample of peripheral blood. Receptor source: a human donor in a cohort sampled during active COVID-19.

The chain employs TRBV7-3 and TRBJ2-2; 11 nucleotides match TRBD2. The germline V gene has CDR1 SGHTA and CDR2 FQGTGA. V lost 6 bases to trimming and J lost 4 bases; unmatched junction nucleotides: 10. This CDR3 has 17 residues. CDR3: CASSTPPGTSGTGELFF. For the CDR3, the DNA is TGTGCCAGCAGTACCCCCCCCGGGACTAGCGGCACCGGGGAGCTGTTTTTT. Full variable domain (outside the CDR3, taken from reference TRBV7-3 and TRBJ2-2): GAGVSQTPSNKVTEKGKYVELRCDPISGHTALYWYRQSLGQGPEFLIYFQGTGAADDSGLPNDRFFAVRPEGSVSTLKIQRTERGDSAVYLCASSTPPGTSGTGELFFGEGSRLTVL.

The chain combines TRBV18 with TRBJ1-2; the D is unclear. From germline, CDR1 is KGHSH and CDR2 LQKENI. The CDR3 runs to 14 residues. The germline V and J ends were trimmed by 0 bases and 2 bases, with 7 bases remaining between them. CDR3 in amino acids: CASSPPGVNYGYTF. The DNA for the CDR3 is TGTGCCAGCTCACCACCCGGGGTAAACTATGGCTACACCTTC.

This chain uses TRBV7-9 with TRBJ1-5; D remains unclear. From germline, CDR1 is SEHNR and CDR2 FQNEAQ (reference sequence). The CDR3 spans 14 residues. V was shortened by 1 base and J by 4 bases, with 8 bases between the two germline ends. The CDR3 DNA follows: TGTGCCAGCAGCTTAGGAACCCAGAATCAGCCCCAGCATTTT. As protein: CASSLGTQNQPQHF. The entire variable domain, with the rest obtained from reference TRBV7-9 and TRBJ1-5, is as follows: DTGVSQNPRHKITKRGQNVTFRCDPISEHNRLYWYRQTLGQGPEFLTYFQNEAQLEKSRLLSDRFSAERPKGSFSTLEIQRTEQGDSAMYLCASSLGTQNQPQHFGDGTRLSIL.

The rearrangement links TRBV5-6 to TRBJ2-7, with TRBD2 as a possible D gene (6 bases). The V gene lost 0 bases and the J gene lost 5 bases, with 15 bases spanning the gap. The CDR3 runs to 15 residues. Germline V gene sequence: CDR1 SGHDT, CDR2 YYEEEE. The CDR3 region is CASSLVPGVIHEQYF. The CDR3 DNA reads TGTGCCAGCAGCTTGGTTCCGGGGGTGATCCACGAGCAGTACTTC. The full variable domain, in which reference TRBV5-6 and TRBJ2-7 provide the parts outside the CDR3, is DAGVTQSPTHLIKTRGQQVTLRCSPKSGHDTVSWYQQALGQGPQFIFQYYEEEERQRGNFPDRFSGHQFPNYSSELNVNALLLGDSALYLCASSLVPGVIHEQYFGPGTRLTVT.

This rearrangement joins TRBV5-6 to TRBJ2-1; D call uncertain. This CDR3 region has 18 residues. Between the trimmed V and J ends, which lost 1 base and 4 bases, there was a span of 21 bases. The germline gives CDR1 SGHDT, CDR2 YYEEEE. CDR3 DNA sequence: TGTGCCAGCAGCTTGTACCCGTTTTGGGCGTCTGCGTACAATGAGCAGTTCTTC. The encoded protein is CASSLYPFWASAYNEQFF. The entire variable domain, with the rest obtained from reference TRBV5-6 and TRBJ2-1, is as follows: DAGVTQSPTHLIKTRGQQVTLRCSPKSGHDTVSWYQQALGQGPQFIFQYYEEEERQRGNFPDRFSGHQFPNYSSELNVNALLLGDSALYLCASSLYPFWASAYNEQFFGPGTRLTVL.

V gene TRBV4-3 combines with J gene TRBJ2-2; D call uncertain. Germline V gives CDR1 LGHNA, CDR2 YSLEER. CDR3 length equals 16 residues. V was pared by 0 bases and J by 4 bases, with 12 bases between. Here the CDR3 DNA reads TGCGCCAGCAGCCAAGATTGGTGGCCAATCACCGGGGAGCTGTTTTTT. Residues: CASSQDWWPITGELFF.

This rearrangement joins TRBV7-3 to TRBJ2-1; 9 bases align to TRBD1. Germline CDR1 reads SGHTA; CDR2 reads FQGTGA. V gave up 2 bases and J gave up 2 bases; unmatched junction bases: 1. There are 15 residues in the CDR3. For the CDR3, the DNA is TGTGCCAGCAGCTTAGGACAGGGGACCTACAATGAGCAGTTCTTC. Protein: CASSLGQGTYNEQFF.

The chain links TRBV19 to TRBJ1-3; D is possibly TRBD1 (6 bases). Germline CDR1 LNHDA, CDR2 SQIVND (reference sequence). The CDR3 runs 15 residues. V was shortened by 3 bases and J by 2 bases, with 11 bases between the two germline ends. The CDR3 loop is CASSIIGTPGNTIYF. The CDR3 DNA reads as TGTGCCAGTAGTATTATCGGGACACCTGGAAACACCATATATTTT.

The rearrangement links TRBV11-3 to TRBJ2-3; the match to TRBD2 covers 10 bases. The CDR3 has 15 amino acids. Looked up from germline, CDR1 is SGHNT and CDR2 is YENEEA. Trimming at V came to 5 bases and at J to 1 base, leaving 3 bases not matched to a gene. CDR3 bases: TGTGCCAGCAGCCTTAGCGGGGGGCGCACAGATACGCAGTATTTT. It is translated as CASSLSGGRTDTQYF. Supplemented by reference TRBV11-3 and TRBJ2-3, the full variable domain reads EAGVVQSPRYKIIEKKQPVAFWCNPISGHNTLYWYLQNLGQGPELLIRYENEEAVDDSQLPKDRFSAERLKGVDSTLKIQPAELGDSAVYLCASSLSGGRTDTQYFGPGTRLTVL.

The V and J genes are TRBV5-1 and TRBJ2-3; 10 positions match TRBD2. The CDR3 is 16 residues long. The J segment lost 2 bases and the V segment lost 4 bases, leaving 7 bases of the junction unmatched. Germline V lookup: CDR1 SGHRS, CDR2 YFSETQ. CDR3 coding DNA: TGCGCCAGCAGCCGTGCTAGCGGGGGCGCCACAGATACGCAGTATTTT. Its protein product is CASSRASGGATDTQYF.

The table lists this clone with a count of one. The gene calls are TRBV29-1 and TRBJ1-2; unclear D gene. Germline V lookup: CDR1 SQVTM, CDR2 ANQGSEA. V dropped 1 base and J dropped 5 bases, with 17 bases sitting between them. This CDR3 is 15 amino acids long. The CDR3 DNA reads TGCAGCGTTGAAGTTCTTGAGGGTCCCGGTTATGGCTACACCTTC. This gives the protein CSVEVLEGPGYGYTF.

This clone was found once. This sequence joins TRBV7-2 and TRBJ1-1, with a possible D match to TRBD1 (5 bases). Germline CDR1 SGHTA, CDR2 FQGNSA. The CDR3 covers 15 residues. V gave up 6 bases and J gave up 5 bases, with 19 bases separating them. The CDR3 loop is CASRPTGGVLTEAFF. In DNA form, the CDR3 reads TGTGCCAGCAGGCCAACCGGGGGGGTGTTGACTGAAGCTTTCTTT. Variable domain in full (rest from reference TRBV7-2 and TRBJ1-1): GAGVSQSPSNKVTEKGKDVELRCDPISGHTALYWYRQSLGQGLEFLIYFQGNSAPDKSGLPSDRFSAERTGGSVSTLTIQRTQQEDSAVYLCASRPTGGVLTEAFFGQGTRLTVV.

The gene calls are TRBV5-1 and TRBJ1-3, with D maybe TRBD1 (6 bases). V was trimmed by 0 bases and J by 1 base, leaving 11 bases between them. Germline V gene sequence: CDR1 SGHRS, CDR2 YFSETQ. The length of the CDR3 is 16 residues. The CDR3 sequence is CASSLGDIASGNTIYF. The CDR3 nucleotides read TGCGCCAGCAGCTTGGGGGACATAGCTTCTGGAAACACCATATATTTT.

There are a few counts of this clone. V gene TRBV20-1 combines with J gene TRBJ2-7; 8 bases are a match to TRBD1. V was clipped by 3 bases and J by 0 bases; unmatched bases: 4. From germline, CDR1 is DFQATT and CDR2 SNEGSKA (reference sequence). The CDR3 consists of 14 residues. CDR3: CSASGTGDSYEQYF. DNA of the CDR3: TGCAGTGCTAGTGGGACAGGAGACTCCTACGAGCAGTACTTC.

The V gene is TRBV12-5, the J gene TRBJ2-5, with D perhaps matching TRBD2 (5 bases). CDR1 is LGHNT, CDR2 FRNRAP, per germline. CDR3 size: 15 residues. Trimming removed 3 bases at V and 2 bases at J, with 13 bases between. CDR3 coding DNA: TGTGCTAGTGGTTTCCCTGGCGGGCCTCAAGAGACCCAGTACTTC. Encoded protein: CASGFPGGPQETQYF.

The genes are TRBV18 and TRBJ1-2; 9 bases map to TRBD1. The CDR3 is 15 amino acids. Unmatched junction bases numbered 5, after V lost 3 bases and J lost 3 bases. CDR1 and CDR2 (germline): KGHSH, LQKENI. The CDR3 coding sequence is TGTGCCAGCTCACCCCCGGACAGGGGAGACTATGGCTACACCTTC. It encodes CASSPPDRGDYGYTF.

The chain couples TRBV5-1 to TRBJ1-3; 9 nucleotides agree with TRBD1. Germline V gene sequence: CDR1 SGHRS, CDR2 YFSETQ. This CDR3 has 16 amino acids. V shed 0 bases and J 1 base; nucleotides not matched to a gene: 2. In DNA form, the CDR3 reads TGCGCCAGCAGCTTGGGGGACAGGGCATCTGGAAACACCATATATTTT. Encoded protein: CASSLGDRASGNTIYF.

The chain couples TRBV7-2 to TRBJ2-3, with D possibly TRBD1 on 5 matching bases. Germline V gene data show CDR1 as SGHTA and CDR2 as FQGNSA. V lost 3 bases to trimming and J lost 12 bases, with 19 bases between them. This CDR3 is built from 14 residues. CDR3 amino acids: CASSLLSRGAAQYF. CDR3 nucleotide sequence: TGTGCCAGCAGCTTGTTGTCTAGGGGCGCTGCACAGTATTTT.

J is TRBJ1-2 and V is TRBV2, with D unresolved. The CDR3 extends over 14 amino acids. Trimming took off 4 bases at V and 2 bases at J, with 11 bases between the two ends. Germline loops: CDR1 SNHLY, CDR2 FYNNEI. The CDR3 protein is CASSALVVNYGYTF. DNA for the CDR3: TGTGCCAGCAGTGCCCTAGTGGTCAACTATGGCTACACCTTC.

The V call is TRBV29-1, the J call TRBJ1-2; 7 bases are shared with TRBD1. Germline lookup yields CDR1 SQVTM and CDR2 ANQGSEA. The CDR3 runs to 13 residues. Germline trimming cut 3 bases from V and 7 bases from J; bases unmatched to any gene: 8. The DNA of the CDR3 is TGCAGCGTTGATGAGGGGGCTGGCGGTGGCTACACCTTC. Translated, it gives CSVDEGAGGGYTF.

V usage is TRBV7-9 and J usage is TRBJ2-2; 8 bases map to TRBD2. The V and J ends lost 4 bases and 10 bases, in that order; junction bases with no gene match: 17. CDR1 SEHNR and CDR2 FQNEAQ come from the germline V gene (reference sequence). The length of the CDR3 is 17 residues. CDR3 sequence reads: CASSSQAGVRIDEELFF. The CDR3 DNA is TGTGCCAGCAGCTCCCAAGCGGGGGTAAGAATTGACGAGGAGCTGTTTTTT. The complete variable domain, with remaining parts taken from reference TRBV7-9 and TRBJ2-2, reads DTGVSQNPRHKITKRGQNVTFRCDPISEHNRLYWYRQTLGQGPEFLTYFQNEAQLEKSRLLSDRFSAERPKGSFSTLEIQRTEQGDSAMYLCASSSQAGVRIDEELFFGEGSRLTVL.

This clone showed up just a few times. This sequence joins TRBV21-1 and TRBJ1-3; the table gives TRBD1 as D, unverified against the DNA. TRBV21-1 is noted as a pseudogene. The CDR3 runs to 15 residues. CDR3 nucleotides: TGTGCCAGCAGCAAAGGGACAGGGTCTGGAAACACCATATATTTT. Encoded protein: CASSKGTGSGNTIYF.

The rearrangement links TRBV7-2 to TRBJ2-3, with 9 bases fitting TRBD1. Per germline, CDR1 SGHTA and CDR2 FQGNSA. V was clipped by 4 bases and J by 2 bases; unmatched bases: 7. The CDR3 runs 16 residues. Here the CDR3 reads CASSYSGTGYTDTQYF. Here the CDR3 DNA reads TGTGCCAGCAGCTACTCCGGGACAGGGTACACAGATACGCAGTATTTT.

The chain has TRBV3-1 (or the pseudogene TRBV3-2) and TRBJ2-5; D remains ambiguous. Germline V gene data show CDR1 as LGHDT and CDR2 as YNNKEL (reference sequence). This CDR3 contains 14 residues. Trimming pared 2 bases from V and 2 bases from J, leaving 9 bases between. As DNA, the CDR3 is TGTGCCAGCAGCCAAACAAGCGCGCAAGAGACCCAGTACTTC. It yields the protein CASSQTSAQETQYF.

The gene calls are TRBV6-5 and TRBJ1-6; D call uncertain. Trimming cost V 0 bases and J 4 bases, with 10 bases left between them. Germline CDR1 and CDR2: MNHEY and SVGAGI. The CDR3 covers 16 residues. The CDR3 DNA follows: TGTGCCAGCAGTTACTCGAGGCGGGCGTATAATTCACCCCTCCACTTT. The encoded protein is CASSYSRRAYNSPLHF.

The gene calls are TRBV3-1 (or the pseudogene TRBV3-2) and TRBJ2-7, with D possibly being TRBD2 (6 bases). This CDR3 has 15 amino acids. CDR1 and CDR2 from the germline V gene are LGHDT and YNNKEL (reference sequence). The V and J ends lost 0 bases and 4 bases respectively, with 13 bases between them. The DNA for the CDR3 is TGTGCCAGCAGCCAAGATAGGAGGGGTAGATACGAGCAGTACTTC. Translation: CASSQDRRGRYEQYF.

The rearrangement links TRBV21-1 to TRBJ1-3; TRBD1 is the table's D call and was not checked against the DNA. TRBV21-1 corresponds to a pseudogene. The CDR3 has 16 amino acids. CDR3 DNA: TGTGCCAGCAGCAAAGCGTGGGGGACAGTGGGAAACACCATATATTTT. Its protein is CASSKAWGTVGNTIYF.

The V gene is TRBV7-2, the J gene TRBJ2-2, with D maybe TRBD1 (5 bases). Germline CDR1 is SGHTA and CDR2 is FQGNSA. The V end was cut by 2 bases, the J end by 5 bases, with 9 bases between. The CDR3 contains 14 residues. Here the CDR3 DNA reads TGTGCCAGCAGCTTAACACAGGCGACCGGGGAGCTGTTTTTT. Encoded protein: CASSLTQATGELFF.

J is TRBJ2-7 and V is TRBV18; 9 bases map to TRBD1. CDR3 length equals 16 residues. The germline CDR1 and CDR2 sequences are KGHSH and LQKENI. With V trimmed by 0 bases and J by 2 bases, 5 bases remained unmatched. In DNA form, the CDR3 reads TGTGCCAGCTCACCACCTGCACAGGGGGCAACCTACGAGCAGTACTTC. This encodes CASSPPAQGATYEQYF.

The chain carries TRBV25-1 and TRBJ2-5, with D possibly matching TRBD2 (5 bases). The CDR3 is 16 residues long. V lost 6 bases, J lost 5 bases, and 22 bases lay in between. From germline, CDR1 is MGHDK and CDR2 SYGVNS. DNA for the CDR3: TGTGCCAGCAGCCCCGGGTCAGGAGGAATAAGGGAGACCCAGTACTTC. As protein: CASSPGSGGIRETQYF.

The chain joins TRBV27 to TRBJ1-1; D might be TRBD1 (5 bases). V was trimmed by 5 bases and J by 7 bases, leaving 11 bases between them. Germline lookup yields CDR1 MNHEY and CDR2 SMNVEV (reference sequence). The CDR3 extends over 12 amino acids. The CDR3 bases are TGTGCCAGCAGTCAGGGCCAGAGTGAAGCTTTCTTT. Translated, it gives CASSQGQSEAFF.

CDR3 residues: CASSQSTGSSGANVLTF. The CDR3 bases are TGTGCCAGCTCACAATCCACGGGGAGCTCTGGGGCCAACGTCCTGACTTTC. This rearrangement joins TRBV18 to TRBJ2-6; possibly TRBD2 for D (5 bases). Germline-derived CDR1 and CDR2 are KGHSH and LQKENI. Trimming pared 4 bases from V and 0 bases from J, leaving 13 bases between. This CDR3 has 17 amino acids.